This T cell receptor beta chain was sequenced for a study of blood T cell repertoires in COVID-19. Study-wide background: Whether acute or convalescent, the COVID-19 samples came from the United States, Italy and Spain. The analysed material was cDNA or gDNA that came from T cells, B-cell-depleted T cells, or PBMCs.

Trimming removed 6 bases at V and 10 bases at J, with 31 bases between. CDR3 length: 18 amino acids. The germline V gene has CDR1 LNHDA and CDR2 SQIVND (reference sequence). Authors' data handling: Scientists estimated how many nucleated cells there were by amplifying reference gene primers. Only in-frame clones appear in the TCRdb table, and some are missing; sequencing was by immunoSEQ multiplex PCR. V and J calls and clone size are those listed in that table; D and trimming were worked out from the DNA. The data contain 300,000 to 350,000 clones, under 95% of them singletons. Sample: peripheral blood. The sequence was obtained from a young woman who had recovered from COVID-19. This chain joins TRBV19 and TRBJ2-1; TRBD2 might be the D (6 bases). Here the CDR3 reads CASSPLYIFGRTFIEQFF. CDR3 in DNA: TGTGCCAGTAGCCCACTATATATATTCGGGAGAACTTTTATAGAGCAGTTCTTC.